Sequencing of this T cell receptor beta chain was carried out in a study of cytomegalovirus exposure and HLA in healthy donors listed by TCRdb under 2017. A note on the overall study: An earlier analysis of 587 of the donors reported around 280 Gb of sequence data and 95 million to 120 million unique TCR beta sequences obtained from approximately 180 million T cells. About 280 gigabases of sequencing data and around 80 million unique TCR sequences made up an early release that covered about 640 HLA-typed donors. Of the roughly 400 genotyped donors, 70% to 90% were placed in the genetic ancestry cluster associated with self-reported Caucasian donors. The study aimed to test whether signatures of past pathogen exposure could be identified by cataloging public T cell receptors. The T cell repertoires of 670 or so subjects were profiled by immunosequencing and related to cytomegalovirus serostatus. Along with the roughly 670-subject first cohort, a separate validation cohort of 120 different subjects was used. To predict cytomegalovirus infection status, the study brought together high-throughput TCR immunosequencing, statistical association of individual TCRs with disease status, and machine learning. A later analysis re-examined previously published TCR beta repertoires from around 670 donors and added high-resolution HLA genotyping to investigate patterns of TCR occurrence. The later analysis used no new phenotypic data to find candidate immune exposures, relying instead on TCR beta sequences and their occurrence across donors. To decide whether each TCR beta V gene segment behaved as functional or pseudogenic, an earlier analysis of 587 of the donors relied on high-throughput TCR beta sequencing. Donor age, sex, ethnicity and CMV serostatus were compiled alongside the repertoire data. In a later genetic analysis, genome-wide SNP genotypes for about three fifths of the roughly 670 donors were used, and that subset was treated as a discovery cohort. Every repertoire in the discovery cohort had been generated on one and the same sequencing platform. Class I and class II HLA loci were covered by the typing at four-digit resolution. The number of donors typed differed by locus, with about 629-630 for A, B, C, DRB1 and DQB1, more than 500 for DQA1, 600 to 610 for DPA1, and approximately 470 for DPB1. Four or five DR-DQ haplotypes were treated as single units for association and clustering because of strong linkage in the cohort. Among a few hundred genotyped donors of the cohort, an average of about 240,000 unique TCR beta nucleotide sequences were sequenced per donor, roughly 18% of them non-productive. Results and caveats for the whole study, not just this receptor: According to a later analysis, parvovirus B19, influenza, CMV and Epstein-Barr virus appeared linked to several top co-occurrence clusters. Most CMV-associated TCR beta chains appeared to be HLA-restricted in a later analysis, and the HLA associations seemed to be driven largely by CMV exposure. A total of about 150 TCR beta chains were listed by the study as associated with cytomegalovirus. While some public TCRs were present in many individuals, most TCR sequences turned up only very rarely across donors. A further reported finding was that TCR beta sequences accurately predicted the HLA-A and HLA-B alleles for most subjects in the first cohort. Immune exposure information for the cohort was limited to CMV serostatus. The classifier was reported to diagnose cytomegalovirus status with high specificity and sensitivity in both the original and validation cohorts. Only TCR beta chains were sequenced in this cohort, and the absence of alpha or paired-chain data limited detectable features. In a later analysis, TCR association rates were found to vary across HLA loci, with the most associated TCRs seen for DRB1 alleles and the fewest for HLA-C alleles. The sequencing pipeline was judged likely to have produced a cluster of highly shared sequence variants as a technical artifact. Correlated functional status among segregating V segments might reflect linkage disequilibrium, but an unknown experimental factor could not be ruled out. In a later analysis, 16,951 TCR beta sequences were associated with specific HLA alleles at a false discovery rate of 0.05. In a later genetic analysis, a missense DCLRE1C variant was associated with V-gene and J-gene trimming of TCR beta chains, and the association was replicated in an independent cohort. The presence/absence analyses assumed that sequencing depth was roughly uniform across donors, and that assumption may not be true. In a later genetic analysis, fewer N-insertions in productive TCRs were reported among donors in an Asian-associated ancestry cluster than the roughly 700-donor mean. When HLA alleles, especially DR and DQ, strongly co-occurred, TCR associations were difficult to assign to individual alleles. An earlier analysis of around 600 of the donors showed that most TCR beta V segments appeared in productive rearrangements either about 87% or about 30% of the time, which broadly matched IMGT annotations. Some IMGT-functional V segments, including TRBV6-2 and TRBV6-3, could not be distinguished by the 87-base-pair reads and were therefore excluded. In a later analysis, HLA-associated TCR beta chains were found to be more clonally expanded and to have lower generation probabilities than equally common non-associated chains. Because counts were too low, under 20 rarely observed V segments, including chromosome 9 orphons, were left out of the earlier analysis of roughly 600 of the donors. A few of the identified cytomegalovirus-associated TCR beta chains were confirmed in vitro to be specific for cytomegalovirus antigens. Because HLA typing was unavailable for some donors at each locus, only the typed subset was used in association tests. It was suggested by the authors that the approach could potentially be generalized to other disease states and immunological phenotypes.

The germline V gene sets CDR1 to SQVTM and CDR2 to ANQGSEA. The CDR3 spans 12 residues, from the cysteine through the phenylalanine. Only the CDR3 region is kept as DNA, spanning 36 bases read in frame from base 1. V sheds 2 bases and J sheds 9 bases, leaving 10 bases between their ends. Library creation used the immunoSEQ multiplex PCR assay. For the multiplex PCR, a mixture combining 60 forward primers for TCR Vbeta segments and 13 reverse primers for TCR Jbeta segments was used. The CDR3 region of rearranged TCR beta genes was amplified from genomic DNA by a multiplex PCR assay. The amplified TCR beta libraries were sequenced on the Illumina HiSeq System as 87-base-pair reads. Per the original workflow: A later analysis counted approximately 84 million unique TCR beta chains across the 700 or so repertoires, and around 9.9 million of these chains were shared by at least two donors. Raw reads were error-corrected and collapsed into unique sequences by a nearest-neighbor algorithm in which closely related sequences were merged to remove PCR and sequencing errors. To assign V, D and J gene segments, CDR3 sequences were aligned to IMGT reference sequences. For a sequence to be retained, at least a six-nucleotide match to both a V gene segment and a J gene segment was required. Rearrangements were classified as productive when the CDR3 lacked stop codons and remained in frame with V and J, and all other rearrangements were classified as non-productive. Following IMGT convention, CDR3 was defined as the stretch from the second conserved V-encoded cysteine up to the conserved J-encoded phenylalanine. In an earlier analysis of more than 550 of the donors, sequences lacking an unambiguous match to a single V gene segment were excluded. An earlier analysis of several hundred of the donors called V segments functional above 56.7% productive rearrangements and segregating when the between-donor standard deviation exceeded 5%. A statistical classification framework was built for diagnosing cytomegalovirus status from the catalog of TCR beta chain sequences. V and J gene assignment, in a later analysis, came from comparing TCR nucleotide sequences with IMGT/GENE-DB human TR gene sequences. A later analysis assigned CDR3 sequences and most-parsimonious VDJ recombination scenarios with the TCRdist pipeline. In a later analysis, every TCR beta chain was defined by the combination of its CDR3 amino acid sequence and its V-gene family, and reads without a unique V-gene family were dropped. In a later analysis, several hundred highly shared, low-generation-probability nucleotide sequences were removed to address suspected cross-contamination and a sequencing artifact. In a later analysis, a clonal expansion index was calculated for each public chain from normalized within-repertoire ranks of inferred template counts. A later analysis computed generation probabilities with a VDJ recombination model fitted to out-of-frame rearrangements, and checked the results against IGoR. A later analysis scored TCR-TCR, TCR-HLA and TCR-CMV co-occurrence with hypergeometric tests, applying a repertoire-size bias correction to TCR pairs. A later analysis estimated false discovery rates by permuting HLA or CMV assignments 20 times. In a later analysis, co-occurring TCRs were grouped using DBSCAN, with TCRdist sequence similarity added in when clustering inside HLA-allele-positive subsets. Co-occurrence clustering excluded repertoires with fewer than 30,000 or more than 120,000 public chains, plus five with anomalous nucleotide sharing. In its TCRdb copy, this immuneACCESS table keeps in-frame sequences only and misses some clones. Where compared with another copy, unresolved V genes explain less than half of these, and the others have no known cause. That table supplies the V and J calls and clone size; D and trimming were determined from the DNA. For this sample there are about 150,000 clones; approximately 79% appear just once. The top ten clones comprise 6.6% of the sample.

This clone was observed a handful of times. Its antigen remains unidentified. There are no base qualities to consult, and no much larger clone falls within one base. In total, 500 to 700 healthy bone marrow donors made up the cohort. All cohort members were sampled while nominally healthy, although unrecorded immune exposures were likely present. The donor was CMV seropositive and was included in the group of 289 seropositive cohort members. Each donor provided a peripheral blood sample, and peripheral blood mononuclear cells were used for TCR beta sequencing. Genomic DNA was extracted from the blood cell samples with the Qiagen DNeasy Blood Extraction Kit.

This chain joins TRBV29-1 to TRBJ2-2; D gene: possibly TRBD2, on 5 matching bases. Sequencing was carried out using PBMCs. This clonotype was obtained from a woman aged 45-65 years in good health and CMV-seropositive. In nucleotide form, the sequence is TGCAGCGTTGAATCGGGGATCCGGGAGCTGTTTTTT. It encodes CSVESGIRELFF.